This T cell receptor (beta chain) was recorded in a study of CD8+ T cells in alopecia areata. The treatment was: oral pan-JAK inhibitor, 5-10 mg twice daily. Isolated RNA was reverse transcribed into cDNA used as the sequencing template. Sequencing used immunoSEQ multiplex PCR; TCRdb keeps in-frame clones, though not all of them. The sample lists over 100,000 clones, about 59% occurring once. About this clone: At the DNA level, this CDR3 is encoded by other sequences in the same sample as well.

V lost 1 base, J lost 2 bases, and 3 bases stayed unmatched. This CDR3 comprises 15 residues. Germline loops: CDR1 MGHRA, CDR2 YSYEKL. This specimen consisted of CD8+ T cells sorted from blood, obtained at week 24, from a patient treated with tofacitinib. This rearrangement joins TRBV4-1 to TRBJ2-7, with 9 positions matching TRBD1. This TCR was sampled from a human donor with alopecia areata. The CDR3 DNA follows: TGCGCCAGCAGCCAAGTGGGGACAGGGCCCTACGAGCAGTACTTC. It codes for CASSQVGTGPYEQYF.